This TCR beta chain was documented in a study of blood T cells in healthy people across ages. Next came a second PCR, run for about 7 to 12 cycles, which used a sample-barcoded 5' primer along with a J-beta primer mix. TCRdb reprocessed the 5' RACE reads with MiXCR, giving one entry per CDR3 protein. The repertoire has around 800,000 distinct CDR3 sequences, 25% to 30% of them found once; the top ten carry 3%. This clonotype was observed a few times. CDR3 length: 13 amino acids. V was clipped by 8 bases and J by 8 bases, with 15 bases between them. Germline loops: CDR1 SNHLY, CDR2 FYNNEI. These same records also appear under a second study, on T cells of mothers and their children.

The clonotype was recovered from a boy aged 10-17 years in good health. Sequenced material: blood. The chain joins TRBV2 to TRBJ1-4; D may be TRBD1 (5 bases). The CDR3 spells CASEGIRKEKLFF. CDR3 DNA: TGTGCCAGCGAGGGGATCCGAAAGGAAAAACTGTTTTTT.